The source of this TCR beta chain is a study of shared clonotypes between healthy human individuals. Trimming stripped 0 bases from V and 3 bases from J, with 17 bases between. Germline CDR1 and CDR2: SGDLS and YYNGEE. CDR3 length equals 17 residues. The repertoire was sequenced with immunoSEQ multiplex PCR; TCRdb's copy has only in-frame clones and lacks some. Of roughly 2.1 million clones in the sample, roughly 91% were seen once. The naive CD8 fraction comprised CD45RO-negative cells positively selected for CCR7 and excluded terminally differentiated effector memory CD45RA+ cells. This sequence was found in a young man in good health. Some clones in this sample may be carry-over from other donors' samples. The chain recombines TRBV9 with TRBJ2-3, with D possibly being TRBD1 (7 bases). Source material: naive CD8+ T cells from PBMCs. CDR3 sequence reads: CASSVAKGGRGTDTQYF. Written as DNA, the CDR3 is TGTGCCAGCAGCGTAGCCAAGGGAGGCAGGGGGACAGATACGCAGTATTTT.